This T cell receptor (beta chain) was profiled in a study of response to subunit inactivated influenza vaccine. V gave up 6 bases and J gave up 10 bases; unmatched junction bases: 17. CDR3 size: 16 residues. TCRdb called the RT-PCR reads again in MiXCR, with one record for every CDR3 protein. Of about 620,000 distinct CDR3 sequences listed, approximately 10% were seen once; the top ten hold 8% to 13%. Only a few counts were recorded for this clonotype. These data also featured in a second study, about T cells expressing NK-cell markers. That investigation notes: For TCR beta, cDNA was produced by 5'RACE template switching with UMIs.

This chain uses TRBV12-3 or TRBV12-4 with TRBJ2-1; 8 nucleotides match TRBD2. Material: PBMCs from blood, obtained on the day of vaccination. The receptor comes from a man between 45 and 60 years old who received an inactivated influenza vaccine. CDR3 in DNA: TGTGCCAGCAGACCAAGCGGGGGAATTCCCAGCGGAGAGCAGTTCTTC. It specifies CASRPSGGIPSGEQFF.